Listed here are 10 T cell receptor beta chains from one sample, sequenced in a study of T cell repertoires and HLA-DP antigens. These TCRs' antigens remain unknown. The repertoire was sequenced with immunoSEQ multiplex PCR; TCRdb's copy has only in-frame clones and lacks some. This sample carries over 100,000 clones, 92% of them seen once, and the ten largest clones take 0.25% to 0.3%. The sample taken for sequencing was CD4+ T cells from PBMCs. These receptor sequences come from a woman aged 18-29 years in good health and CMV-seronegative.

The chain uses TRBV19 and TRBJ1-2; 8 bases map to TRBD1. Unmatched junction bases numbered 9, after V lost 4 bases and J lost 5 bases. This CDR3 has 15 residues. The germline gives CDR1 LNHDA, CDR2 SQIVND (reference sequence). The DNA of the CDR3 is TGTGCCAGTAGTACCGCTGCAGGGGGCGGGTATGGCTACACCTTC. Amino acids: CASSTAAGGGYGYTF.

The chain couples TRBV27 to TRBJ2-2; 13 bases line up with TRBD2. Germline loops: CDR1 MNHEY, CDR2 SMNVEV (reference sequence). The CDR3 length is 18 residues. J was trimmed by 7 bases and V by 5 bases; bases with no gene match: 13. The CDR3 protein is CASSPMGTSGTRRGELFF. The CDR3 bases are TGTGCCAGCAGTCCCATGGGGACTAGCGGGACAAGACGCGGGGAGCTGTTTTTT.

The chain is built from TRBV28 and TRBJ2-7; weak D call: TRBD1 (6 bases). The germline V gene encodes CDR1 MDHEN and CDR2 SYDVKM. This CDR3 is 15 amino acids long. The V end was cut by 2 bases, the J end by 2 bases, with 13 bases between. The CDR3 DNA reads as TGTGCCAGCAGTTTACCAGGGGATTTTACCTACGAGCAGTACTTC. This codes for CASSLPGDFTYEQYF.

This chain joins TRBV19 and TRBJ1-5, with TRBD1 matching over 8 bases. With V trimmed by 0 bases and J by 6 bases, 10 bases remained unmatched. Looked up from germline, CDR1 is LNHDA and CDR2 is SQIVND (reference sequence). This CDR3 is 17 amino acids long. The CDR3 here is CASSIDGTGGDGQPQHF. In DNA form, the CDR3 reads TGTGCCAGTAGTATAGACGGGACAGGTGGAGACGGTCAGCCCCAGCATTTT. The entire variable domain, with the rest obtained from reference TRBV19 and TRBJ1-5, is as follows: DGGITQSPKYLFRKEGQNVTLSCEQNLNHDAMYWYRQDPGQGLRLIYYSQIVNDFQKGDIAEGYSVSREKKESFPLTVTSAQKNPTAFYLCASSIDGTGGDGQPQHFGDGTRLSIL.

This clone came up once. CDR3 amino acids: CATTTRDRLYNEQFF. The CDR3 DNA follows: TGTGCCACCACTACGAGGGACAGACTATACAATGAGCAGTTCTTC. The chain employs TRBV15 and TRBJ2-1; 7 bases align to TRBD1. CDR1 is LNHNV, CDR2 YYDKDF, per germline (reference sequence). Losses at the gene ends were 7 bases for V and 4 bases for J; bases not matched to a gene: 10. This CDR3 comprises 15 residues.

This sequence joins TRBV4-1 and TRBJ1-6; D unclear. Trimming removed 0 bases from V and 0 bases from J, with 6 bases in between. Per the germline V gene, CDR1 is MGHRA and CDR2 is YSYEKL. The CDR3 extends over 16 amino acids. CDR3 in DNA: TGCGCCAGCAGCCAAGATGGGAGCTCCTATAATTCACCCCTCCACTTT. Protein product: CASSQDGSSYNSPLHF.

In its sample, this clone is medium-sized. The chain recombines TRBV11-2 with TRBJ1-3; D may be TRBD1 (6 bases). Germline V CDR1 and CDR2: SGHAT, FQNNGV. The CDR3 loop spans 16 amino acids. With 1 base removed from V and 2 bases from J, the gap between germline ends came to 12 bases. The DNA of the CDR3 is TGTGCCAGCAGCTTAGGGCTGGGGGCGGCTGGAAACACCATATATTTT. Its translation is CASSLGLGAAGNTIYF.

This clone was recorded only once. The chain uses TRBV7-8 and TRBJ2-1; D gene ambiguous. The V end lost 5 bases, the J end lost 3 bases, and 2 bases lay between the germline ends. Germline assignment: CDR1 SGHVS and CDR2 FQNEAQ. The CDR3 is made up of 11 amino acids. The CDR3, as DNA: TGTGCCAGCAGCGTCTACAATGAGCAGTTCTTC. Residues: CASSVYNEQFF.

The chain is built from TRBV4-1 and TRBJ1-6; D call uncertain. Looked up from germline, CDR1 is MGHRA and CDR2 is YSYEKL. V was clipped by 3 bases and J by 8 bases, with 11 bases between them. The CDR3 length is 14 residues. For the CDR3, the DNA is TGCGCCAGCAGCCAGCGGGGTCTAGATTCACCCCTCCACTTT. Its protein product is CASSQRGLDSPLHF.

This clone occurred once. This sequence joins TRBV6-5 and TRBJ1-5; maybe TRBD1 (6 bases). This CDR3 has 15 amino acids. The V gene lost 4 bases and the J gene lost 2 bases, with 12 bases spanning the gap. CDR1 is MNHEY, CDR2 SVGAGI, per germline. The CDR3 nucleotides are TGTGCCAGCAGTTGGTCGAGGGGGGGCAATCAGCCCCAGCATTTT. Its protein product is CASSWSRGGNQPQHF.